This TCR beta chain was recorded in a study of blood T cells in healthy people across ages. Primed by a sample-barcoded 5' primer and a J-beta primer mix, a second PCR proceeded for 7 to 11 cycles. TCRdb reprocessed the 5' RACE reads via MiXCR and lists one record per CDR3 protein. This sample carries about 640,000 distinct CDR3 sequences, roughly 50% of them seen once, and the ten largest clones take over 30%. Each sample used at least 6 million PBMCs. There are 17 residues in the CDR3. V dropped 5 bases and J dropped 2; count of bases not matched to a gene: 7. The V gene's germline CDR1 is SGHTA and CDR2 FQGNSA.

This TCR was sampled from a man in his 60s in good health. Sequencing was performed on blood. This chain links TRBV7-2 with TRBJ2-3, with 13 bases identical to TRBD2. CDR3 in DNA: TGTGCCAGCAGCCCAAGACTAGCGGGGGGCCTCACAGATACGCAGTATTTT. Protein: CASSPRLAGGLTDTQYF.